The present TCR beta chain was sequenced within a study of vaccination and CD4 T cells after COVID-19 (dated by TCRdb to between 2021 and 2022). With respect to the entire study: Convalescent patients had a positive SARS-CoV-2 result on nasal swab PCR, and of these patients, several had mild disease and one had severe disease. Six males and four females were included in the convalescent cohort, with two Hispanic individuals, seven Caucasians, two Asians and one multiracial person represented. Participants got two doses of the Pfizer-BioNTech BNT162b2 vaccine (n=8) or two doses of the Moderna mRNA-1273 vaccine (n=2). Post-COVID blood samples were collected from convalescent patients a median of approximately 100 days after diagnosis, with a range of roughly 30 to 170 days. The time from the second vaccine dose to post-vaccine blood sampling had a median of roughly 77 days and ranged from about 12 to 250 days. The cultures were stimulated with overlapping spike peptide pools from SARS-CoV-2 and from the common cold coronaviruses HCoV-NL63, HCoV-OC43 and HCoV-229E. Control cultures used a CEFX viral epitope pool as positive control, an HIV-1 Nef peptide pool as negative control, or no peptide. In under twelve COVID-19 convalescent patients and a few infection-naive healthy vaccine recipients, researchers compared the spike-specific CD4+ TCR repertoire from before mRNA vaccination with the repertoire from after.

Comments on this clonotype: Its antigen target is currently unknown. No much larger clone is present one base from it, and per-base qualities are unavailable.

In the paper's terms, the treatment or condition label means: roughly 10-day PBMC culture with coronavirus spike peptide pools or control peptides (ViraFEST assay). The study used the ViraFEST assay, which expanded antigen-specific T cells with peptide pools and then identified expanded clonotypes by TCR sequencing. The convalescent patients' positive SARS-CoV-2 PCR tests were from March to December 2020, which was before the Alpha, Beta and Delta variants emerged in the United States. About 2 million PBMCs per well were cultured in IMDM with roughly 5% human AB serum and 9 to 10 IU/ml IL-2, plus 10 ug/ml peptide pools. Half of the culture medium was replaced with fresh IL-2-containing medium on days 3 and 7. After 9 to 10 days of culture, CD4+ T cells were isolated by negative selection using the EasySep CD4+ T cell isolation kit. Ficoll-Paque Plus gradient centrifugation was used to isolate PBMCs from whole blood, and the isolated PBMCs were then either used fresh or cryopreserved at -140C. Culture conditions were generally each tested in triplicate wells.

The library was produced with PCR. DNA from cultured CD4+ T cells was subjected to TCR sequencing with the Oncomine TCR Beta short-read assay at the Johns Hopkins FTIC core. The QIAamp micro DNA kit was used to extract genomic DNA from the cultured CD4+ T cells. Oncomine TCR Beta libraries made from cultured CD4+ T cells were pooled using unique dual indexes and sequenced on an Illumina iSeq 100. For the original study's pipeline: Non-productive sequences were removed, and CDR3s not starting with C, not ending with F or W, or shorter than 7 amino acids were discarded. The MANAFEST web application was used to identify antigen-specific clonotypes by comparing peptide-stimulated wells against reference wells and other culture wells. For a clone to be called positive, the clone needed an FDR below 0.05, an odds ratio above 5, and a productive frequency above 0.1% in at least two of three replicate wells. Cross-reactive clonotypes were defined as significantly expanded in both SARS-CoV-2 spike wells and at least one common cold coronavirus spike condition. Similarity between CDR3 sequences was evaluated in R version 3.6.1 using Levenshtein distances (stringdist) and unrooted phylogenetic trees (ape). Using fastp trimming at Q25 and MiXCR clonotype assembly, TCRdb reanalyzed the public sequencing data and kept in-frame beta chains. Here each entry gathers all rows of one CDR3 protein and keeps the most common genes and DNA. It is TCRdb's table, rather than the study itself, that gives the V and J calls and clone size. This sample is represented by 10,000 to 12,000 distinct CDR3 sequences; roughly 55% of them were singletons. Of the sample, about 9.5% falls within the top ten clones.

General study outcomes and caveats: Although the median number of SARS-CoV-2-reactive clonotypes went up from 20 to 25 after infection to some 38 after vaccination, the increase was not significant. Of the vaccine-specific clones in convalescent patients, 304 of 307, or nearly all, reacted only to SARS-CoV-2 spike and did not cross-react with common cold coronaviruses. Among the post-vaccine SARS-CoV-2-reactive clones in convalescent patients, a median approximately 86% showed up only after vaccination, which suggests vaccine-specific priming. Relatively few convalescent patients were included in the study, and early timepoints after natural infection were not analyzed.

Its CDR3 holds 13 amino acids, cysteine through phenylalanine. Only the CDR3 region is kept as DNA, spanning 39 bases read in frame from base 1. From a lookup of the germline V gene, CDR1 and CDR2 are SGHTA and FQGNSA. V was cut back by 1 base and J by 6 bases, leaving a gap of 8 bases between them. The sequence joins TRBV7-2 to TRBJ2-3; the D gene lacks a confident call. The sequencing sample was made of CD4+ T cells from blood, cultured in vitro. This TCR came from a human donor who had recovered from COVID-19. In nucleotide form, the sequence is TGTGCCAGCAGCTTAGGGTTGGGGGATACGCAGTATTTT. Translated, this is CASSLGLGDTQYF.